These T cell receptor beta chains were read from a single sample in a study of blood T cell repertoires in COVID-19. Clones were read by immunoSEQ multiplex PCR, and TCRdb kept only the in-frame ones, dropping some. In the table there are about 250,000 clones, roughly 88% of which are singletons. Sequencing used peripheral blood. Receptors were obtained from a woman younger than 45 with COVID-19, enrolled during active disease. The CDR3 runs from the conserved cysteine through the conserved F or W. The D gene is left open where the match is weak. For some rows the clone size is stated as once, few or many, or as a class when expanded; others skip it.

d_call	clone_size	v_call	j_call	cdr3_aa	cdr3_nt
-	-	TRBV10-3	TRBJ2-1	CAVTTDGGEQFF	TGTGCCGTAACCACGGACGGAGGTGAGCAGTTCTTC
TRBD2	-	TRBV6-2/TRBV6-3	TRBJ2-5	CASSYVGAGGQETQYF	TGTGCCAGCAGTTACGTCGGAGCGGGGGGCCAAGAGACCCAGTACTTC
-	-	TRBV5-1	TRBJ2-5	CASSLSLEQETQYF	TGCGCCAGCAGCTTGTCACTAGAACAAGAGACCCAGTACTTC
TRBD1	-	TRBV10-3	TRBJ1-2	CAISAGTGDGYTF	TGTGCCATCAGTGCGGGGACAGGGGATGGCTACACCTTC
-	-	TRBV5-4	TRBJ1-2	CASSLASEGYGYTF	TGTGCCAGCAGCCTTGCGAGCGAAGGCTATGGCTACACCTTC
TRBD2	-	TRBV5-1	TRBJ2-3	CASSLGTSGSKGQGDTQYF	TGCGCCAGCAGCTTGGGGACTAGCGGGAGCAAGGGGCAAGGAGATACGCAGTATTTT
TRBD1	-	TRBV19	TRBJ1-5	CASGGTGQPQHF	TGTGCCAGTGGCGGGACAGGGCAGCCCCAGCATTTT
TRBD2	-	TRBV12-5	TRBJ2-2	CASGPEGGRYTGELFF	TGTGCTAGTGGCCCCGAGGGCGGGAGGTACACCGGGGAGCTGTTTTTT
-	-	TRBV5-6	TRBJ1-6	CASSFQGLGSPLHF	TGTGCCAGCAGCTTCCAGGGTTTAGGTTCACCCCTCCACTTT
TRBD2	-	TRBV24-1	TRBJ2-3	CATMGESGGTDTQYF	TGTGCCACCATGGGGGAAAGCGGGGGTACAGATACGCAGTATTTT
-	-	TRBV5-4	TRBJ1-2	CASSLGRQANYGYTF	TGTGCCAGCAGCTTGGGAAGGCAGGCTAACTATGGCTACACCTTC
-	-	TRBV2	TRBJ2-7	CASRPWGGDYEQYF	TGTGCCAGCAGACCCTGGGGCGGGGACTACGAGCAGTACTTC
TRBD1	few	TRBV6-5	TRBJ1-2	CASTTGTGSYGYTF	TGTGCCAGCACTACCGGGACAGGGTCCTATGGCTACACCTTC
TRBD1	-	TRBV10-3	TRBJ1-1	CAISERTQGAQAFF	TGTGCCATCAGTGAGCGAACGCAGGGGGCGCAAGCTTTCTTT
TRBD1	-	TRBV7-9	TRBJ2-2	CASSLVQGVTGELFF	TGTGCCAGCAGCTTAGTGCAGGGGGTCACCGGGGAGCTGTTTTTT
TRBD1	-	TRBV7-8	TRBJ1-5	CASSGYGTGNSNQPQHF	TGTGCCAGCAGCGGATATGGGACAGGGAATAGCAATCAGCCCCAGCATTTT
TRBD2	-	TRBV5-4	TRBJ2-1	CASSRTSGPYNEQFF	TGTGCCAGCAGCCGCACTAGCGGCCCCTACAATGAGCAGTTCTTC
-	-	TRBV7-2	TRBJ1-4	CASSLARSDWEKLFF	TGTGCCAGCAGCTTAGCGAGGTCGGACTGGGAAAAACTGTTTTTT
-	once	TRBV11-2	TRBJ2-6	CASSSRALAANVLTF	TGTGCCAGCAGCTCAAGGGCTCTAGCGGCCAACGTCCTGACTTTC
-	-	TRBV7-8	TRBJ2-5	CASSLGGVGSFQETQYF	TGTGCCAGCAGCTTAGGGGGGGTAGGATCCTTCCAAGAGACCCAGTACTTC
TRBD1	once	TRBV11-2	TRBJ2-4	CASSPTTGERTNIQYF	TGTGCCAGCAGCCCTACAACAGGGGAGAGGACGAACATTCAGTACTTC
-	-	TRBV7-8	TRBJ2-6	CASSLWTVSSGANVLTF	TGTGCCAGCAGCTTATGGACAGTGAGCTCTGGGGCCAACGTCCTGACTTTC
-	-	TRBV19	TRBJ1-1	CASSKQGFMNTEAFF	TGTGCCAGTAGTAAACAGGGCTTCATGAACACTGAAGCTTTCTTT
-	few	TRBV19	TRBJ1-2	CASSSPRQRANYGYTF	TGTGCCAGTAGCTCCCCCAGGCAGAGAGCTAACTATGGCTACACCTTC
-	-	TRBV2	TRBJ2-7	CACRLRGPSYEQYF	TGTGCCTGCCGTTTGCGGGGGCCCTCCTACGAGCAGTACTTC
TRBD2	-	TRBV7-2	TRBJ2-5	CASSALAGGGETQYF	TGTGCCAGCAGCGCACTAGCGGGGGGGGGAGAGACCCAGTACTTC
TRBD1	-	TRBV29-1	TRBJ2-7	CSVVPGQGARDYEQYF	TGCAGCGTTGTCCCGGGACAGGGGGCGCGCGACTACGAGCAGTACTTC
TRBD1	-	TRBV11-3	TRBJ2-2	CASTPWTGAAGELFF	TGTGCCAGCACCCCTTGGACAGGGGCGGCCGGGGAGCTGTTTTTT
-	few	TRBV6-2/TRBV6-3	TRBJ2-5	CASSYPTVPYF	TGTGCCAGCAGTTACCCAACGGTTCCGTACTTC
-	-	TRBV6-2/TRBV6-3	TRBJ1-1	CASSYRDTMNTEAFF	TGTGCCAGCAGTTATCGGGACACAATGAACACTGAAGCTTTCTTT
-	-	TRBV9	TRBJ2-1	CASSAEGGHYNEQFF	TGTGCCAGCAGCGCCGAGGGGGGGCACTACAATGAGCAGTTCTTC
TRBD1	-	TRBV5-1	TRBJ1-1	CASSLQTGAHAEAFF	TGCGCCAGCAGCCTCCAGACAGGGGCTCATGCTGAAGCTTTCTTT
TRBD1	-	TRBV5-1	TRBJ2-3	CASSLGQGAPTDTQYF	TGCGCCAGCAGCCTAGGACAGGGGGCCCCCACAGATACGCAGTATTTT
TRBD1	-	TRBV4-3	TRBJ1-4	CASSQGTGGNEKLFF	TGCGCCAGCAGCCAAGGGACAGGGGGCAACGAAAAACTGTTTTTT
TRBD2	-	TRBV10-2	TRBJ2-2	CASWSIAGGNTGELFF	TGCGCCAGCTGGAGTATAGCGGGAGGGAACACCGGGGAGCTGTTTTTT
-	-	TRBV27	TRBJ1-6	CASRSPGEYNSPLHF	TGTGCCAGCAGATCTCCGGGAGAATATAATTCACCCCTCCACTTT
TRBD2	-	TRBV10-3	TRBJ2-1	CAISGGGEYNEQFF	TGTGCCATCAGTGGGGGGGGAGAATACAATGAGCAGTTCTTC
-	-	TRBV2	TRBJ2-1	CASSGTGGILTNEQFF	TGTGCCAGCAGCGGGACTGGCGGGATTCTCACCAATGAGCAGTTCTTC
-	few	TRBV6-4	TRBJ1-2	CASSDSYRFDNYGYTF	TGTGCCAGCAGTGACTCGTACCGGTTTGATAACTATGGCTACACCTTC
TRBD1	-	TRBV28	TRBJ1-5	CASSSGTGALSNQPQHF	TGTGCCAGCAGTTCGGGGACAGGGGCCCTTAGCAATCAGCCCCAGCATTTT
-	-	TRBV27	TRBJ1-2	CASSLYRGSGQYGYTF	TGTGCCAGCAGTTTATATCGAGGGAGTGGCCAGTATGGCTACACCTTC
-	-	TRBV29-1	TRBJ2-1	CSVGRFRGSYNEQFF	TGCAGCGTCGGAAGGTTTAGGGGTTCCTACAATGAGCAGTTCTTC
TRBD2	-	TRBV2	TRBJ2-1	CASSQLAGGPGEQFF	TGTGCCAGCAGTCAACTAGCGGGAGGGCCTGGTGAGCAGTTCTTC
TRBD1	-	TRBV7-2	TRBJ2-7	CASSLAGRGRYEQYF	TGTGCCAGCAGCTTAGCTGGAAGGGGGCGTTACGAGCAGTACTTC
-	-	TRBV5-1	TRBJ1-2	CASSLAPDRNYGYTF	TGCGCCAGCAGCTTGGCCCCCGACAGGAACTATGGCTACACCTTC
TRBD1	-	TRBV29-1	TRBJ1-1	CSVDVGTGVLNTEAFF	TGCAGCGTTGATGTTGGGACAGGGGTCCTGAACACTGAAGCTTTCTTT
-	-	TRBV6-5	TRBJ1-3	CASSMTGPNTIYF	TGTGCCAGCAGTATGACAGGACCTAACACCATATATTTT
TRBD1	few	TRBV2	TRBJ2-7	CASRSSGTGAYEQYF	TGTGCCAGCAGATCTTCCGGGACAGGGGCCTACGAGCAGTACTTC
TRBD2	once	TRBV24-1	TRBJ2-1	CATSSLAGINEQFF	TGTGCCACCAGCTCACTAGCGGGAATCAATGAGCAGTTCTTC
-	few	TRBV4-1	TRBJ1-5	CASSQEQESQPQHF	TGCGCCAGCAGCCAAGAACAGGAAAGTCAGCCCCAGCATTTT
TRBD1	-	TRBV18	TRBJ1-1	CASSSTPGQGIGVGAEAFF	TGTGCCAGCTCATCCACTCCGGGACAGGGGATAGGGGTGGGCGCTGAAGCTTTCTTT
TRBD1	-	TRBV6-2/TRBV6-3	TRBJ2-7	CASSRLMGQGPYEQYF	TGTGCCAGCAGTCGCCTTATGGGACAGGGTCCCTACGAGCAGTACTTC
-	-	TRBV30	TRBJ1-1	CAWSNRNTEAFF	TGTGCCTGGAGTAACAGAAACACTGAAGCTTTCTTT
-	-	TRBV7-9	TRBJ1-5	CASSLAAGGSNQPQHF	TGTGCCAGCAGCTTAGCGGCCGGGGGTAGCAATCAGCCCCAGCATTTT
TRBD1	-	TRBV18	TRBJ1-1	CASSPSGQGAGVNTEAFF	TGTGCCAGCTCTCCATCGGGACAGGGGGCTGGTGTGAACACTGAAGCTTTCTTT